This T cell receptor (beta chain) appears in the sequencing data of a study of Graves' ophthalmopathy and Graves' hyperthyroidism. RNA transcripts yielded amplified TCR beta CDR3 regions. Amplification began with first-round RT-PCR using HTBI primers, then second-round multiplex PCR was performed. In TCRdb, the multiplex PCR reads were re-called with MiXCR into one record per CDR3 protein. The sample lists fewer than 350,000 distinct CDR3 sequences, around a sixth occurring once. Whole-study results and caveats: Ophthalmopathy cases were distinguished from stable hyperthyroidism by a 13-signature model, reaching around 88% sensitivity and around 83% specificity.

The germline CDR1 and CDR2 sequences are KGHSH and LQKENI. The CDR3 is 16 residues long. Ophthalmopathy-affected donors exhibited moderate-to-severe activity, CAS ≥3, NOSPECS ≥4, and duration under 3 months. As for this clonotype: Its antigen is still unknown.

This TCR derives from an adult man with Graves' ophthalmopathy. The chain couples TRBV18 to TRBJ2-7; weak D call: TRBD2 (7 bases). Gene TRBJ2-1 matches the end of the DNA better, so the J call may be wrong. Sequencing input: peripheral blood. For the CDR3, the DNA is TGTGCCAGCTCACCTGAGGGGGGGGGAGGCCCCTACGAGCAGTTCTTC. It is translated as CASSPEGGGGPYEQFF.